The next 18 T cell receptor beta chains were all read from a single sample in a study of PD-1 blockade in classical Hodgkin lymphoma. Every patient relapsed after autologous stem cell transplantation, and brentuximab vedotin exposure varied. The repertoire was sequenced with immunoSEQ multiplex PCR; TCRdb's copy has only in-frame clones and lacks some. The sample yields almost 100,000 clones, roughly 89% seen once. The sample in question was peripheral blood mononuclear cells (PBMCs), obtained at baseline. These TCRs come from a human donor with classical Hodgkin lymphoma.

The V call is TRBV5-1, the J call TRBJ2-5, with TRBD2 matching over 12 bases. CDR3 size: 16 residues. CDR1 is SGHRS, CDR2 YFSETQ, per germline. V dropped 4 bases and J dropped 3; count of bases not matched to a gene: 7. CDR3 in DNA: TGCGCCAGCAGCGCCGAACTAGCGGGAGGAAAAGAGACCCAGTACTTC. Protein product: CASSAELAGGKETQYF.

The chain is built from TRBV27 and TRBJ2-5; 13 bases map to TRBD2. This CDR3 is 15 amino acids long. Germline CDR1 and CDR2: MNHEY and SMNVEV (reference sequence). V dropped 4 bases and J dropped 2; count of bases not matched to a gene: 1. CDR3 in amino acids: CASSSGLAGQETQYF. The CDR3, as DNA: TGTGCCAGCAGTTCGGGACTAGCGGGACAAGAGACCCAGTACTTC.

This clone has just a few counts. The chain carries TRBV28 and TRBJ2-1; tentatively, D is TRBD2 (5 bases). V was pared by 9 bases and J by 10 bases, with 25 bases between. This CDR3 contains 15 residues. Germline CDR1 MDHEN, CDR2 SYDVKM. The CDR3 sequence is CASQFGLASEVEQFF. The CDR3 DNA is TGTGCCAGTCAGTTCGGGCTAGCCTCCGAGGTCGAGCAGTTCTTC.

This clone was observed once. J is TRBJ2-6 and V is TRBV14; D is unresolved. This CDR3 comprises 18 residues. Trimming removed 3 bases from V and 4 bases from J, with 19 bases in between. Germline V CDR1 and CDR2: SGHDN, FVKESK. The CDR3 sequence is CASSQFGLFSWGANVLTF. CDR3 sequence (DNA): TGTGCCAGCAGCCAGTTCGGCCTCTTTAGCTGGGGGGCCAACGTCCTGACTTTC. The whole variable domain, remainder taken from reference TRBV14 and TRBJ2-6, is EAGVTQFPSHSVIEKGQTVTLRCDPISGHDNLYWYRRVMGKEIKFLLHFVKESKQDESGMPNNRFLAERTGGTYSTLKVQPAELEDSGVYFCASSQFGLFSWGANVLTFGAGSRLTVL.

The CDR3 spells CASSMTEGYYGYTF. CDR3 coding DNA: TGCGCCAGCAGCATGACGGAGGGGTACTATGGCTACACCTTC. This rearrangement joins TRBV5-1 to TRBJ1-2; D might be TRBD1 (5 bases). V lost 4 bases and J 3 bases, leaving 13 bases between the germline ends. Germline V CDR1 and CDR2: SGHRS, YFSETQ. The CDR3 length is 14 residues.

The sample holds one count of this clone. The rearrangement links TRBV7-9 to TRBJ1-1, with D unresolved. The CDR3 totals 17 residues. Per the germline V gene, CDR1 is SEHNR and CDR2 is FQNEAQ (reference sequence). V was pared by 0 bases and J by 0 bases, with 14 bases between. In nucleotides, the CDR3 is TGTGCCAGCAGCTTAGCGGTCAGAGAAAGCATGAACACTGAAGCTTTCTTT. Translated: CASSLAVRESMNTEAFF.

This chain joins TRBV28 and TRBJ1-3; the D gene is possibly TRBD1 (5 bases). Trimming took off 7 bases at V and 7 bases at J, with 17 bases between the two ends. The CDR3 sequence is 14 residues long. Germline V CDR1 and CDR2: MDHEN, SYDVKM. The CDR3 nucleotides are TGTGCCAGCAACCCTGGGACTTTGGGTAACACCATATATTTT. It encodes CASNPGTLGNTIYF.

This chain links TRBV30 with TRBJ1-1; tentative D call: TRBD1 (5 bases). This CDR3 comprises 13 residues. Germline CDR1 and CDR2: GTSNPN and SVGIG (reference sequence). Trimming took 4 bases from V and 7 from J, leaving 16 bases between them. The CDR3 loop is CAWKQDGPGEAFF. For the CDR3, the DNA is TGTGCCTGGAAACAGGACGGCCCGGGTGAAGCTTTCTTT. The full variable domain, with the rest looked up from reference TRBV30 and TRBJ1-1, is SQTIHQWPATLVQPVGSPLSLECTVEGTSNPNLYWYRQAAGRGLQLLFYSVGIGQISSEVPQNLSASRPQDRQFILSSKKLLLSDSGFYLCAWKQDGPGEAFFGQGTRLTVV.

The V gene is TRBV30, the J gene TRBJ1-3, with D unclear. CDR1 and CDR2 (germline): GTSNPN, SVGIG (reference sequence). The CDR3 sequence is 19 residues long. V was shortened by 5 bases and J by 0 bases, with 26 bases between the two germline ends. The CDR3 DNA follows: TGTGCCTGGGTCCGGGCAAGGCGGGTACAGCTTTTCTCTGGAAACACCATATATTTT. It is translated as CAWVRARRVQLFSGNTIYF. Looking up the rest from reference TRBV30 and TRBJ1-3 gives the full variable domain: SQTIHQWPATLVQPVGSPLSLECTVEGTSNPNLYWYRQAAGRGLQLLFYSVGIGQISSEVPQNLSASRPQDRQFILSSKKLLLSDSGFYLCAWVRARRVQLFSGNTIYFGEGSWLTVV.

This clone was counted a single time. J is TRBJ2-7 and V is TRBV5-1; D is undetermined. V was shortened by 1 base and J by 5 bases, with 4 bases between the two germline ends. Germline V gene sequence: CDR1 SGHRS, CDR2 YFSETQ. This CDR3 is 11 amino acids long. CDR3 sequence reads: CASSLYDEQYF. The CDR3 DNA follows: TGCGCCAGCAGCTTGTACGACGAGCAGTACTTC.

The chain links TRBV7-6 to TRBJ2-5; 10 positions agree with TRBD2. The length of the CDR3 is 16 residues. Trimming took 1 base from V and 4 from J; bases not matched to a gene: 6. Germline values: CDR1 SGHVS, CDR2 FNYEAQ. The CDR3 sequence: CASSLVLAGVGETQYF. CDR3 sequence (DNA): TGTGCCAGCAGCTTAGTTCTAGCGGGAGTAGGAGAGACCCAGTACTTC.

The chain is built from TRBV19 and TRBJ2-7, with D perhaps TRBD2 (5 bases). Germline CDR1 reads LNHDA; CDR2 reads SQIVND (reference sequence). V lost 4 bases, J lost 0 bases, and 10 bases lay in between. The CDR3 consists of 14 residues. The CDR3 reads CASSNRENSYEQYF. CDR3 sequence (DNA): TGTGCCAGTAGTAACCGGGAAAACTCCTACGAGCAGTACTTC.

The CDR3 reads CASRGGGMNTEAFF. CDR3 coding DNA: TGTGCCAGCAGAGGGGGGGGCATGAACACTGAAGCTTTCTTT. The chain combines TRBV27 with TRBJ1-1, with D tentatively TRBD1 (6 bases). Germline CDR1 MNHEY, CDR2 SMNVEV (reference sequence). With 6 bases removed from V and 0 bases from J, the gap between germline ends came to 11 bases. The CDR3 runs to 14 residues.

This sequence joins TRBV9 and TRBJ2-1, with 8 bases lining up with TRBD1. This CDR3 has 14 amino acids. With 0 bases clipped from V and 8 bases from J, the junction kept 4 bases outside the gene matches. Germline V CDR1 and CDR2: SGDLS, YYNGEE. The CDR3 sequence: CASSVVRQGHEQFF. The CDR3 bases are TGTGCCAGCAGCGTAGTCCGACAGGGGCATGAGCAGTTCTTC.

The chain employs TRBV7-2 and TRBJ2-1; the match to TRBD1 covers 7 bases. Per germline, CDR1 SGHTA and CDR2 FQGNSA. The CDR3 runs to 15 residues. V was clipped by 0 bases and J by 3 bases; unmatched bases: 2. As DNA, the CDR3 is TGTGCCAGCAGCTTAGCAGGGGGCTTCTACAATGAGCAGTTCTTC. It yields the protein CASSLAGGFYNEQFF.

This clone was picked up one time. The chain is built from TRBV7-3 and TRBJ2-1; 11 bases map to TRBD2. CDR3 length equals 16 residues. CDR1 and CDR2 (germline): SGHTA, FQGTGA. V shed 1 base and J 10 bases; nucleotides not matched to a gene: 9. CDR3 loop: CASSLRGTSGAGEQFF. In nucleotides, the CDR3 is TGTGCCAGCAGCTTAAGGGGGACTAGCGGCGCCGGGGAGCAGTTCTTC.

V and J are TRBV20-1 and TRBJ2-1, with D perhaps TRBD1 or TRBD2 (5 bases each). Germline loops: CDR1 DFQATT, CDR2 SNEGSKA (reference sequence). V lost 1 base to trimming and J lost 8 bases, with 6 bases between them. The CDR3 has 11 amino acids. CDR3 nucleotides: TGCAGTGCTAGAGGGGACGATGAGCAGTTCTTC. Residues: CSARGDDEQFF.

Only one count was recorded for this clone. This chain joins TRBV13 and TRBJ1-1; TRBD1 agrees at 11 bases. The CDR3 runs to 17 residues. Germline V CDR1 and CDR2: PRHDT, FYEKMQ (reference sequence). The trim removed 4 bases at V and 2 bases at J, leaving 9 bases unmatched. The CDR3 protein is CASSSDPGQGVNTEAFF. Here the CDR3 DNA reads TGTGCCAGCAGCTCCGATCCGGGACAGGGGGTAAACACTGAAGCTTTCTTT.